This T cell receptor (beta chain) was sequenced during a study of T-cell reconstitution after alpha-beta-depleted transplantation in children. Trimming removed 9 bases at V and 5 bases at J, with 22 bases between. The CDR3 has 15 amino acids. From germline, CDR1 is LNHDA and CDR2 SQIVND (reference sequence). Unique molecular identifiers featured in how the TCRbeta library was prepared. From the PCR reads, TCRdb called clonotypes with MiXCR, one entry per CDR3 protein. Of approximately 500,000 distinct CDR3 sequences listed, roughly 10% are singletons. The chain joins TRBV19 to TRBJ1-2; D not certain. Sequenced material: PBMCs, taken before TCRalphabeta/CD19-depleted stem cell transplant. The sequence was obtained from a child aged 2 to 10 with inherited bone marrow failure, due to receive a stem cell transplant. CDR3 in DNA: TGTGCCAGCAGTCCCCCAGACATGCGTGGGTATGGCTACACCTTC. It encodes CASSPPDMRGYGYTF.